Included here is one T cell receptor (beta chain) sequence, with context. The specificity of this receptor is unknown. No per-base quality is available; no much larger clone lies one base away. The library was produced with the immunoSEQ multiplex PCR assay. A mixture of 60 forward primers for TCR Vbeta segments and 13 reverse primers for TCR Jbeta segments was used in the multiplex PCR. The CDR3 region of rearranged TCR beta genes was amplified from genomic DNA with a multiplex PCR assay. The amplified TCR beta libraries were sequenced on the Illumina HiSeq System as 87-base-pair reads. Turning to the authors' computational methods: A later analysis tallied roughly 80 million unique TCR beta chains across the 666 repertoires, and some 10 million of those chains were shared by two or more donors. To remove PCR and sequencing errors, raw reads were error-corrected and collapsed into unique sequences using a nearest-neighbor algorithm that merged closely related sequences. V, D and J gene segments were assigned by aligning CDR3 sequences to IMGT reference sequences. For a sequence to be retained, a match of at least six nucleotides to both a V gene segment and a J gene segment was required. A rearrangement was called productive if the CDR3 had no stop codons and remained in frame with V and J, and every other rearrangement was called non-productive. Following IMGT convention, CDR3 was defined as the stretch from the second conserved V-encoded cysteine to the conserved J-encoded phenylalanine. In an earlier analysis of approximately 590 of the donors, sequences lacking an unambiguous match to a single V gene segment were excluded. In an earlier analysis of around 600 of the donors, V segments were called functional above 56.7% productive rearrangements and were called segregating when the between-donor standard deviation exceeded 5%. A statistical classification framework was built to diagnose cytomegalovirus status from the catalog of TCR beta chain sequences. A later analysis assigned V and J genes by comparing TCR nucleotide sequences with IMGT/GENE-DB human TR gene sequences. A later analysis assigned CDR3 sequences and most-parsimonious VDJ recombination scenarios with the TCRdist pipeline. In a later analysis, each TCR beta chain was defined by its CDR3 amino acid sequence together with its V-gene family, and reads without a unique V-gene family were excluded. To address suspected cross-contamination and a sequencing artifact, a later analysis removed roughly 640 highly shared, low-generation-probability nucleotide sequences. In a later analysis, a clonal expansion index for each public chain was calculated from normalized within-repertoire ranks of inferred template counts. In a later analysis, generation probabilities were computed with a VDJ recombination model fitted to out-of-frame rearrangements, and the resulting probabilities were checked against IGoR. In a later analysis, TCR-TCR, TCR-HLA and TCR-CMV co-occurrence was scored with hypergeometric tests, and a repertoire-size bias correction was applied to TCR pairs. False discovery rates were estimated in a later analysis by permuting HLA or CMV assignments 20 times. In a later analysis, co-occurring TCRs were grouped using DBSCAN, and TCRdist sequence similarity was added for clustering within HLA-allele-positive subsets. Repertoires with fewer than 30,000 or more than 120,000 public chains, plus five repertoires with anomalous nucleotide sharing, were excluded from co-occurrence clustering. Here the immuneACCESS table is served through TCRdb, limited to in-frame sequences with V and J called. Missing clones are a known gap in these copies; in checked studies unresolved V genes cover under half, and the rest lacks a known reason. The V and J calls and clone size were taken over from that table, and D and trimming were inferred from the DNA. In this sample the table shows about 190,000 clones, approximately 70% of which occur a single time. Approximately 2% of the sample rests with the top ten.

This sample was included in a study of cytomegalovirus exposure and HLA in healthy donors (TCRdb year 2017). At the level of the whole study: According to an earlier analysis of around 600 of the donors, about 179 million T cells yielded some 120 million unique TCR beta sequences and 276 Gb of sequence data. A later analysis re-analyzed previously published TCR beta repertoires from roughly 690 donors and added high-resolution HLA genotyping to study TCR occurrence patterns. Roughly 300 gigabases of sequencing data and 70 million to 95 million unique TCR sequences made up an early release that covered fewer than 650 HLA-typed donors. Of the roughly 400 genotyped donors, more than 75% were placed in the genetic ancestry cluster associated with self-reported Caucasian donors. Five DR-DQ haplotypes were handled as single units for association and clustering, since linkage in the cohort was strong. Alongside the repertoire data, information on donor age, sex, ethnicity and CMV serostatus was compiled. In the later analysis, no new phenotypic data were used to find candidate immune exposures; instead, reliance was placed on TCR beta sequences and their occurrence across donors. To predict cytomegalovirus infection status, the study combined high-throughput TCR immunosequencing, statistical association of individual TCRs with disease status, and machine learning. Both class I and class II loci were covered by HLA typing, at four-digit resolution. Among some 400 genotyped donors of the cohort, an average of about 240,000 unique TCR beta nucleotide sequences was sequenced per donor, of which roughly 17% were non-productive. All discovery cohort repertoires had been generated using a single sequencing platform. In addition to the first cohort of around 670 subjects, a separate validation cohort of approximately 130 different subjects was used. To decide whether each TCR beta V gene segment behaved as functional or pseudogenic, an earlier analysis of some 600 of the donors relied on high-throughput TCR beta sequencing. The number of donors typed differed by locus, with roughly 629-640 for A, B, C, DRB1 and DQB1, roughly 520 for DQA1, 600 to 610 for DPA1, and over 400 for DPB1. The aim of the study was to test whether cataloging public T cell receptors could identify signatures of past pathogen exposure. A later genetic analysis used genome-wide SNP genotypes for about 60% of the roughly 700 donors, treating that subset as a discovery cohort. The study used immunosequencing to profile the T cell repertoires of several hundred subjects and linked those repertoires to cytomegalovirus serostatus. What the work shows at the level of the full study, not this receptor alone: In a later analysis, HLA-associated TCR beta chains showed more clonal expansion and lower generation probabilities than non-associated chains that were equally common. Three of the identified cytomegalovirus-associated TCR beta chains were confirmed in vitro to be specific for cytomegalovirus antigens. This cohort had only TCR beta chains sequenced, and the lack of alpha or paired-chain data limited which features could be detected. Most CMV-associated TCR beta chains appeared to be HLA-restricted in a later analysis, and the HLA associations seemed to be driven largely by CMV exposure. In an earlier analysis of several hundred of the donors, most TCR beta V segments were observed in productive rearrangements about 90% or about 30% of the time, broadly matching IMGT annotations. The authors suggested that the approach could potentially be generalized to other disease states and immunological phenotypes. Because counts were too low, seventeen rarely observed V segments, including chromosome 9 orphons, were left out of the earlier analysis of 587 of the donors. In a later analysis, 15,000 to 20,000 TCR beta sequences were associated with specific HLA alleles at a false discovery rate of 0.05. The only immune exposure information available for the cohort was CMV serostatus. Several of the top co-occurrence clusters appeared to be linked to parvovirus B19, influenza, CMV and Epstein-Barr virus, according to a later analysis. A further reported finding was that TCR beta sequences accurately predicted the HLA-A and HLA-B alleles for most subjects in the first cohort. The 87-base-pair reads could not distinguish some IMGT-functional V segments, including TRBV6-2 and TRBV6-3, so those segments were excluded. A cluster of highly shared sequence variants was judged likely to be a technical artifact of the sequencing pipeline. Because some donors lacked HLA typing at each locus, the association tests relied only on the typed subset. In a later genetic analysis, fewer N-insertions in productive TCRs were reported among donors in an Asian-associated ancestry cluster than the approximately 670-donor mean. The study gave a list of roughly 150 TCR beta chains associated with cytomegalovirus. Roughly uniform sequencing depth across donors was assumed in presence/absence analyses, although this assumption may not hold. In a later genetic analysis, a missense DCLRE1C variant was associated with V-gene and J-gene trimming of TCR beta chains, and the association was replicated in an independent cohort. The classifier was reported to diagnose cytomegalovirus status with high specificity and sensitivity in both the original cohort and the validation cohort. Most TCR sequences were seen in very few donors, while some public TCRs were found in many individuals. When HLA alleles, especially DR and DQ, strongly co-occurred, attributing TCR associations to individual alleles was difficult. Correlated functional status among segregating V segments might reflect linkage disequilibrium, but an unknown experimental factor could not be ruled out. A later analysis found that TCR association rates varied across HLA loci, with DRB1 alleles showing the most associated TCRs and HLA-C alleles the fewest.

The CDR3 covers 16 residues, taking in both the cysteine and the phenylalanine. This entry keeps only the CDR3 DNA: 48 bases, framed from base 1. Trimming takes 5 bases off V and 5 bases off J; junction bases not matched to a gene: 13. As encoded in the germline V gene, CDR1 is SGHVS while CDR2 is FQNEAQ. The cohort comprised fewer than 700 healthy bone marrow donors. At the time of sampling, all cohort members were nominally healthy, though unrecorded immune exposures were likely present. The donor tested CMV seronegative and was one of the 352 seronegative cohort members. Every donor gave a peripheral blood sample, and the peripheral blood mononuclear cells from that sample were used for TCR beta sequencing. Genomic DNA extraction from the blood cell samples was performed with the Qiagen DNeasy Blood Extraction Kit.

The clonotype originates from a woman younger than 45 in good health and CMV-seronegative. The chain is encoded by TRBV7-8 joined to TRBJ2-7, with 9 junctional bases fitting TRBD1. The sequenced material came from PBMCs. The DNA reads as follows: TGTGCCAGCAGCACGCGGAGGGACAGGGCAAGGCACGAGCAGTACTTC. It codes for CASSTRRDRARHEQYF.